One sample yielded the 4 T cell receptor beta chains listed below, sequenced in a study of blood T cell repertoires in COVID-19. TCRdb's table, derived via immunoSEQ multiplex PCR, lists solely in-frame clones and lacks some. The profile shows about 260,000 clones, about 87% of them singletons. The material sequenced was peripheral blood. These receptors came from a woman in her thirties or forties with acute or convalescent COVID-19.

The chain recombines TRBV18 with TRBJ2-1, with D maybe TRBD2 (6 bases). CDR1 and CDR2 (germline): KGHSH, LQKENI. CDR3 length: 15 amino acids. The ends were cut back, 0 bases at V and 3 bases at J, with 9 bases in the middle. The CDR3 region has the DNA TGTGCCAGCTCACCACCGGACGGGGGCTACAATGAGCAGTTCTTC. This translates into CASSPPDGGYNEQFF.

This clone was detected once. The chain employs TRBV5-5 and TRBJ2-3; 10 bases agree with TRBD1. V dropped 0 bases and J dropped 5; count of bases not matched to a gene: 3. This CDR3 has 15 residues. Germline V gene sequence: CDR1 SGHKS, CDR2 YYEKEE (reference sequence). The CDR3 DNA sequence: TGTGCCAGCAGCTTGGGCGACAGGGGGCGAGATACGCAGTATTTT. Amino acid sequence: CASSLGDRGRDTQYF.

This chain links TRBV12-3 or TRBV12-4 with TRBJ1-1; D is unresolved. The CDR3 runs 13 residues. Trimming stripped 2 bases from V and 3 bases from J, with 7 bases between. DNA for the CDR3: TGTGCCAGCAGTTTATCGGGTGACACTGAAGCTTTCTTT. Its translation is CASSLSGDTEAFF.

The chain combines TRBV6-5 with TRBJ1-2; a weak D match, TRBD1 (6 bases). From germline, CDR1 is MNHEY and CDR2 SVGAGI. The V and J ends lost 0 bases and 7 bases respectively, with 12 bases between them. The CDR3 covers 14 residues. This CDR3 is CASSYSEGGGGYTF. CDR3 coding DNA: TGTGCCAGCAGTTACTCGGAGGGGGGGGGTGGCTACACCTTC.